Listed below are T cell receptor beta chains from one sample, sequenced in a study of T cell responses to AZD1222 COVID-19 vaccine. Method: immunoSEQ multiplex PCR; TCRdb's copy keeps in-frame clones and lacks some. Of 100,000 to 120,000 clones listed, 85% to 95% are singletons. Specimen: peripheral blood, collected on day 0 of AZD1222 vaccination. The receptors stem from an adult in good health. Both conserved end residues are part of each CDR3. The order of the fields is V gene, J gene, D gene, CDR3 protein, CDR3 DNA. The D gene is left open where the match is weak.

TRBV19,TRBJ2-6,NA,CASSIIPGSSGANVLTF,TGTGCCAGTAGTATAATCCCAGGTAGCTCTGGGGCCAACGTCCTGACTTTC
TRBV9,TRBJ2-7,TRBD1,CASSLGTGGGHEQYF,TGTGCCAGTTCCCTGGGGACAGGGGGGGGGCACGAGCAGTACTTC
TRBV19,TRBJ2-1,TRBD2,CASGTGGVSEQFF,TGTGCCAGTGGAACCGGGGGGGTGAGTGAGCAGTTCTTC
TRBV28,TRBJ1-2,NA,CASSLRQGPSPTYGYTF,TGTGCCAGCAGTTTAAGGCAGGGGCCCTCCCCAACCTATGGCTACACCTTC
TRBV11-2,TRBJ1-2,NA,CASSLSGATIYGYTF,TGTGCCAGCAGCTTAAGCGGGGCAACTATCTATGGCTACACCTTC
TRBV5-4,TRBJ2-2,TRBD1,CASSRGQGSAGELFF,TGTGCCAGCAGCCGAGGACAGGGATCAGCCGGGGAGCTGTTTTTT
TRBV7-9,TRBJ2-7,TRBD2,CASSKGLAGVYEQYF,TGTGCCAGCAGCAAGGGACTAGCGGGGGTTTACGAGCAGTACTTC
TRBV11-3,TRBJ2-1,TRBD2,CASSLAGGANEQFF,TGTGCCAGCAGCTTAGCGGGGGGGGCCAATGAGCAGTTCTTC
TRBV27,TRBJ1-3,NA,CASRAVTGNTIYF,TGTGCCAGCAGGGCAGTCACTGGAAACACCATATATTTT
TRBV5-6,TRBJ1-6,NA,CASSLRRREGSPLHF,TGTGCCAGCAGCTTGCGTCGCCGCGAGGGGTCACCCCTCCACTTT
TRBV27,TRBJ1-4,NA,CASRYAGELEKLFF,TGTGCCAGCCGCTATGCAGGGGAGCTTGAAAAACTGTTTTTT
TRBV7-9,TRBJ1-1,NA,CASSLVQGITEAFF,TGTGCCAGCAGCTTAGTTCAAGGGATCACTGAAGCTTTCTTT
TRBV10-2,TRBJ1-1,NA,CASRVGGSEAFF,TGCGCCAGCAGGGTAGGTGGTAGTGAAGCTTTCTTT